A single T cell receptor (beta chain) is shown here with its context. What it binds is unknown. The junction does not match germline at one end; this may be a read error. This entry is derived from a study of blood T cells in healthy people across ages. Study results and caveats: Both naive CD4+ cell counts and diversity were greater in long-lived donors than in aged donors. Older age went with lower TCR beta diversity per million T cells, in a roughly linear way.

The use of a sample-barcoded 5' primer and a J-beta primer mix characterized a second PCR of roughly 6 to 12 cycles. A single record per CDR3 protein comes from TCRdb applying MiXCR to the 5' RACE reads. The sample gives 850,000 to 1,300,000 distinct CDR3 sequences, 40% to 50% of which show up once; around 18% is in the top ten. There are 20 residues in the CDR3. The germline CDR1 and CDR2 sequences are DFQATT and SNEGSKA (reference sequence). The sample consisted of blood. The rearrangement links TRBV20-1 to TRBJ2-3; 11 bases match TRBD2. This receptor was obtained from a woman in her fifties or sixties in good health. The CDR3 DNA sequence: TGCAGTGCTAGAGATCGCCGCGGGGGTAGCGGGAGGGTAAGCACAGATACGCGGTATTTT. This encodes CSARDRRGGSGRVSTDTRYF.